The following is a T cell receptor beta chain sequence with its context. The antigen remains undetermined. The data stem from a study of cytomegalovirus exposure and HLA in healthy donors. From germline, CDR1 is SGDLS and CDR2 YYNGEE. V shed 4 bases and J 4 bases; nucleotides not matched to a gene: 7. The CDR3 covers 14 residues. Overall study results and limits: A classifier reportedly called cytomegalovirus status with high sensitivity and specificity. A later analysis reportedly found that, within productive TCRs, an Asian-associated ancestry cluster had fewer N-insertions than the mean observed across the roughly 610 donors.

The PCR was carried out with 60 Vbeta primers and 13 Jbeta primers. The table came from immunoSEQ multiplex PCR; TCRdb's copy has only in-frame clones and leaves some out. This sample has 150,000 to 250,000 clones, with 70% to 85% found just once. The TCR comes from a boy younger than 10 in good health and CMV-seronegative. The sample comprised PBMCs. The chain employs TRBV9 and TRBJ2-5; 7 bases agree with TRBD1. CDR3 protein: CASSPRQGAETQYF. The CDR3 DNA sequence: TGTGCCAGCAGCCCCCGACAGGGCGCAGAGACCCAGTACTTC. Drawing the rest from reference TRBV9 and TRBJ2-5, the complete variable domain is DSGVTQTPKHLITATGQRVTLRCSPRSGDLSVYWYQQSLDQGLQFLIQYYNGEERAKGNILERFSAQQFPDLHSELNLSSLELGDSALYFCASSPRQGAETQYFGPGTRLLVL.